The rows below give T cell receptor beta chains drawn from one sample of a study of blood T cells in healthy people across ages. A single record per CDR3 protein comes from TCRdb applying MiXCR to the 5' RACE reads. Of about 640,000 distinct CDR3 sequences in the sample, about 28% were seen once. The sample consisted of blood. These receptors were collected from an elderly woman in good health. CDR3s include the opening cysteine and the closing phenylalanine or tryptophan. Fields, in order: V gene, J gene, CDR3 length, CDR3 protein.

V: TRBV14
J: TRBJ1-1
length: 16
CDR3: CASSQEGLGGTTEAFF

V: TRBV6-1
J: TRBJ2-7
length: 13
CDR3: CASRETRGFIQYF

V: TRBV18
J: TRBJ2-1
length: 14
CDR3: CASVDRGIYNEQFF

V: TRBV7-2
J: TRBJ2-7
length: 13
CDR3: CASSHQRFYEQYF

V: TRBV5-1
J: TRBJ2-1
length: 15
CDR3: CASKGQGDLNNEQFF

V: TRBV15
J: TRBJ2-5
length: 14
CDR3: CATSSLTGTETQYF

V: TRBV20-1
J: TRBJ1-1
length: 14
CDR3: CSASPGQGDTEAFF

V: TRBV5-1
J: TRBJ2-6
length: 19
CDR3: CASSQTSGGARSGANVLTF

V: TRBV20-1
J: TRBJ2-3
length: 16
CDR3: CSARDQLAGGIDTQYF

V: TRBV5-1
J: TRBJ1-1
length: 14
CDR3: CASSLLGELTEAFF

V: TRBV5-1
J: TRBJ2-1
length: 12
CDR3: CASSRGLSEQFF

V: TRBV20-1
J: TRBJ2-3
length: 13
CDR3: CSADQGARSTQYF

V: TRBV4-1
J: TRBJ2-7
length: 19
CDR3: CASSQLAGTSGGTSGEQYF

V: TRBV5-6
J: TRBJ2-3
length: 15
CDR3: CASNPTGVITDTRYF

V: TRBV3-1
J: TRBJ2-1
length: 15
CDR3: CASTRTTGQYNEQFF

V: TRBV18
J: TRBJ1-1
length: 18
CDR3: CASSQTGGPQRRNTEAFF

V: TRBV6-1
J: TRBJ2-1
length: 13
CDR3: CAAGLALYNEQFF

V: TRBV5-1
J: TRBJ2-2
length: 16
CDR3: CASSLTGAMNTGELFF

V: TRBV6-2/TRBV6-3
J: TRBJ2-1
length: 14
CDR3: CASSAGTGRNEQFF